This is a list of T cell receptor beta chains from one sample in a study of vaccination and CD4 T cells after COVID-19. MiXCR, run by TCRdb on the PCR reads, gives a single entry per CDR3 protein. This sample yields roughly 18,000 distinct CDR3 sequences, of which approximately 50% are seen a single time; 15% to 20% belongs to the top ten. Their specific antigens are unknown. The source material was CD4+ T cells from blood, cultured in vitro. The receptor source for this set is a human donor who had recovered from COVID-19. CDR3s include the opening cysteine and the closing phenylalanine or tryptophan. The order of the fields is D gene, clone size, CDR3 length, J gene, V gene, CDR3 protein, CDR3 DNA. D genes are given only for firm matches. The size of a clone is reported for some rows only, either as once, few or many, or as a class for expanded clones.

d_gene: -; abundance: -; len: 11; j_gene: TRBJ1-1; v_gene: TRBV20-1; CDR3aa: CSASDNFEAFF; CDR3nt: TGCAGTGCTAGTGACAATTTTGAAGCTTTCTTT
d_gene: -; abundance: -; len: 18; j_gene: TRBJ2-2; v_gene: TRBV18; CDR3aa: CASSPNRKGLLNTGELFF; CDR3nt: TGTGCCAGCTCACCAAACCGGAAGGGTCTCTTAAACACCGGGGAGCTGTTTTTT
d_gene: TRBD1; abundance: -; len: 13; j_gene: TRBJ1-4; v_gene: TRBV2; CDR3aa: CASGGQGGEKLFF; CDR3nt: TGTGCCAGCGGAGGACAGGGTGGGGAAAAACTGTTTTTT
d_gene: -; abundance: -; len: 14; j_gene: TRBJ2-5; v_gene: TRBV6-1; CDR3aa: CASTPRALQETQYF; CDR3nt: TGTGCCAGCACCCCCCGTGCTCTCCAAGAGACCCAGTACTTC
d_gene: TRBD2; abundance: -; len: 16; j_gene: TRBJ2-1; v_gene: TRBV20-1; CDR3aa: CSARDRLAGVTSEQFF; CDR3nt: TGCAGTGCTAGAGACCGACTAGCGGGAGTTACGAGTGAGCAGTTCTTC
d_gene: -; abundance: -; len: 15; j_gene: TRBJ1-5; v_gene: TRBV19; CDR3aa: CASSTTGYSNQPQHF; CDR3nt: TGTGCCAGTAGTACCACAGGGTATAGCAATCAGCCCCAGCATTTT
d_gene: TRBD1; abundance: -; len: 14; j_gene: TRBJ1-2; v_gene: TRBV20-1; CDR3aa: CSARPDRGHYGYTF; CDR3nt: TGCAGTGCTAGACCTGACAGGGGGCACTATGGCTACACCTTC
d_gene: TRBD1; abundance: -; len: 18; j_gene: TRBJ2-1; v_gene: TRBV7-6; CDR3aa: CASSPRYRGQGSYNEQFF; CDR3nt: TGTGCCAGCAGCCCGCGATACAGGGGGCAAGGGTCCTACAATGAGCAGTTCTTC
d_gene: TRBD1; abundance: -; len: 16; j_gene: TRBJ1-3; v_gene: TRBV27; CDR3aa: CASSTRQGASGNTIYF; CDR3nt: TGTGCCAGCAGTACCCGACAGGGGGCGAGTGGAAACACCATATATTTT
d_gene: -; abundance: few; len: 17; j_gene: TRBJ2-1; v_gene: TRBV7-3; CDR3aa: CASSLTHRADNYNEQFF; CDR3nt: TGTGCCAGCAGCTTAACGCATCGAGCGGATAACTACAATGAGCAGTTCTTC
d_gene: TRBD2; abundance: once; len: 12; j_gene: TRBJ2-3; v_gene: TRBV7-9; CDR3aa: CARGVDTDTQYF; CDR3nt: TGTGCCCGGGGGGTAGACACAGATACGCAGTATTTT
d_gene: TRBD2; abundance: -; len: 15; j_gene: TRBJ2-3; v_gene: TRBV20-1; CDR3aa: CSARDISGSTDTQYF; CDR3nt: TGCAGTGCTAGAGATATCAGCGGGAGTACAGATACGCAGTATTTT
d_gene: -; abundance: -; len: 13; j_gene: TRBJ1-5; v_gene: TRBV19; CDR3aa: CASRTQRNQPQHF; CDR3nt: TGTGCCAGTAGAACACAGCGCAATCAGCCCCAGCATTTT
d_gene: -; abundance: -; len: 15; j_gene: TRBJ1-2; v_gene: TRBV6-1; CDR3aa: CASTSGYGANYGYTF; CDR3nt: TGTGCCAGCACCTCTGGGTATGGAGCTAACTATGGCTACACCTTC
d_gene: -; abundance: once; len: 13; j_gene: TRBJ1-1; v_gene: TRBV6-2/TRBV6-3; CDR3aa: CASSYGPGVRAFF; CDR3nt: TGTGCCAGCAGTTACGGACCAGGGGTGAGGGCTTTCTTT
d_gene: -; abundance: -; len: 15; j_gene: TRBJ2-2; v_gene: TRBV20-1; CDR3aa: CSAQGGDTNTGELFF; CDR3nt: TGCAGTGCTCAGGGCGGGGACACCAACACCGGGGAGCTGTTTTTT
d_gene: -; abundance: few; len: 16; j_gene: TRBJ1-2; v_gene: TRBV5-4; CDR3aa: CASSRRIRQESYGYTF; CDR3nt: TGTGCCAGCAGCCGACGAATTCGACAGGAGTCCTATGGCTACACCTTC
d_gene: -; abundance: once; len: 14; j_gene: TRBJ1-2; v_gene: TRBV18; CDR3aa: CASSPPGGYYGYTF; CDR3nt: TGTGCCAGCTCACCACCCGGGGGCTACTATGGCTACACCTTC
d_gene: -; abundance: few; len: 14; j_gene: TRBJ1-1; v_gene: TRBV7-2; CDR3aa: CASSSGPPRAEAFF; CDR3nt: TGTGCCAGCAGCTCGGGACCTCCACGCGCTGAAGCTTTCTTT
d_gene: -; abundance: once; len: 13; j_gene: TRBJ1-2; v_gene: TRBV20-1; CDR3aa: CSARDAQTYGYTF; CDR3nt: TGCAGTGCTAGAGACGCCCAGACCTATGGCTACACCTTC
d_gene: TRBD1; abundance: few; len: 14; j_gene: TRBJ2-4; v_gene: TRBV5-8; CDR3aa: CASSLDRGRDIQYF; CDR3nt: TGTGCCAGCAGCTTGGACAGGGGGCGTGACATTCAGTACTTC
d_gene: -; abundance: few; len: 12; j_gene: TRBJ1-2; v_gene: TRBV20-1; CDR3aa: CSASGQIDGYTF; CDR3nt: TGCAGTGCTAGTGGGCAGATCGATGGCTACACCTTC
d_gene: TRBD1; abundance: -; len: 12; j_gene: TRBJ1-2; v_gene: TRBV7-2; CDR3aa: CASSRDSYGYTF; CDR3nt: TGTGCCAGCAGCCGGGACAGCTATGGCTACACCTTC
d_gene: TRBD2; abundance: -; len: 15; j_gene: TRBJ2-3; v_gene: TRBV9; CDR3aa: CASSVEAGATDTQYF; CDR3nt: TGTGCCAGCAGCGTAGAAGCGGGGGCCACAGATACGCAGTATTTT
d_gene: -; abundance: -; len: 13; j_gene: TRBJ1-5; v_gene: TRBV6-1; CDR3aa: CARSAGPDQPQHF; CDR3nt: TGTGCCAGGTCCGCGGGCCCGGATCAGCCCCAGCATTTT
d_gene: -; abundance: once; len: 11; j_gene: TRBJ2-7; v_gene: TRBV2; CDR3aa: CASSGHYEQYF; CDR3nt: TGTGCCAGCAGTGGTCACTACGAGCAGTACTTC
d_gene: -; abundance: -; len: 13; j_gene: TRBJ1-1; v_gene: TRBV7-8; CDR3aa: CASSDSYNTEAFF; CDR3nt: TGTGCCAGCTCCGACAGCTATAACACTGAAGCTTTCTTT
d_gene: -; abundance: -; len: 12; j_gene: TRBJ2-7; v_gene: TRBV7-9; CDR3aa: CASRVLAGEQYF; CDR3nt: TGTGCCAGCAGGGTACTAGCCGGGGAGCAGTACTTC
d_gene: -; abundance: -; len: 12; j_gene: TRBJ2-7; v_gene: TRBV7-2; CDR3aa: CASSFRGGEQYF; CDR3nt: TGTGCCAGCAGCTTTAGAGGAGGCGAGCAGTACTTC
d_gene: -; abundance: few; len: 16; j_gene: TRBJ2-4; v_gene: TRBV21-1; CDR3aa: CASSKDSRLAKNIQYF; CDR3nt: TGTGCCAGCAGCAAGGACAGTCGGCTAGCCAAAAACATTCAGTACTTC
d_gene: TRBD1; abundance: -; len: 16; j_gene: TRBJ1-2; v_gene: TRBV25-1; CDR3aa: CASSALQGTGPYGYTF; CDR3nt: TGTGCCAGCAGTGCCTTACAAGGGACAGGTCCCTATGGCTACACCTTC
d_gene: -; abundance: -; len: 16; j_gene: TRBJ2-5; v_gene: TRBV11-2; CDR3aa: CASSPTRGGRGKTQYF; CDR3nt: TGTGCCAGCAGCCCCACCAGGGGAGGGAGGGGAAAGACCCAGTACTTC